The clone carrying this T cell receptor (beta chain) was seen more than once but under ten times. The entry originates in a study of blood T cell repertoires in COVID-19. Everyone who took part was roughly 18 to 89 years old, and they came from 24 US areas. Participant reports of clinical history set cohort assignment. Recovered status in Cohort 3 required two negative PCRs, clearance, or symptom resolution. J gave up 2 bases and V 3 bases, and 2 bases lay outside the gene matches. This CDR3 has 13 residues. In germline, CDR1 is SGDLS, CDR2 YYNGEE. In the study's own analysis: Reference gene primers were amplified, and this amplification served to estimate nucleated cell counts. Sequencing was performed with immunoSEQ multiplex PCR; in TCRdb, only in-frame clones are kept and a portion is missing. V, J and clone size derive from that table, while D and trimming were established from the DNA sequence. The sample yields about 480,000 clones, 88% seen once.

The receptor was derived from a woman aged 40 to 50 who had recovered from COVID-19. Material: PBMCs or T cells enriched from blood (not recorded which). The chain uses TRBV9 and TRBJ2-7; 7 positions match TRBD1. The CDR3 DNA reads as TGTGCCAGCAGCGCGGGACAGACCTACGAGCAGTACTTC. Its translation is CASSAGQTYEQYF.